The 8 T cell receptor beta chains below all came from one sample that was sequenced in a study of regulatory T cells in long-lasting Graves disease. Arm-PCR of CDR3 regions with iRepertoire HTBI primers generated TCR beta libraries. TCRdb passed the multiplex PCR reads through MiXCR, listing each CDR3 protein once. This sample carries 350,000 to 550,000 distinct CDR3 sequences, around 15% of them seen once, and the ten largest clones take roughly a sixth. As to time point: newly diagnosed GD, antithyroid drugs for less than 3 months. PBMCs were the source of the RNA used for TCR sequencing. These data were also filed under a second study, of T cells in Graves' hyperthyroidism and ophthalmopathy.

The sample was peripheral blood mononuclear cells (PBMCs), taken at new diagnosis, from a patient treated with antithyroid drugs. The receptors shown here come from a woman aged 45-60 years with Graves disease.

The V and J genes are TRBV27 and TRBJ2-7, with TRBD2 as a possible D gene (6 bases). Germline V gene sequence: CDR1 MNHEY, CDR2 SMNVEV (reference sequence). This CDR3 has 15 amino acids. V was cut by 6 bases and J by 2 bases, with 17 bases left in between. CDR3 bases: TGTGCCAGCAGCCGGAGGGTTGGCAACACCTACGAGCAGTACTTC. It specifies CASSRRVGNTYEQYF.

This clonotype was detected many times. V and J are TRBV7-9 and TRBJ2-2; D not certain. The V end lost 5 bases, the J end lost 7 bases, and 11 bases lay between the germline ends. The CDR3 is made up of 13 amino acids. Germline CDR1 reads SEHNR; CDR2 reads FQNEAQ (reference sequence). CDR3: CASSPPGIGELFF. CDR3 nucleotide sequence: TGTGCCAGCAGCCCCCCTGGAATCGGGGAGCTGTTTTTT.

The rearrangement uses TRBV28 and TRBJ2-7; D may be TRBD2 (6 bases). V was shortened by 8 bases and J by 2 bases, with 19 bases between the two germline ends. The CDR3 loop spans 15 amino acids. CDR1 is MDHEN, CDR2 SYDVKM, per germline. The CDR3: CASGASSALTYEQYF. CDR3 nucleotides: TGTGCCAGCGGGGCGTCTAGCGCCCTAACCTACGAGCAGTACTTC.

This clonotype was recorded many times. This chain links TRBV27 with TRBJ2-1; D is possibly TRBD1 (6 bases). The CDR3 totals 15 residues. V lost 5 bases to trimming and J lost 4 bases, with 15 bases between them. Germline V gives CDR1 MNHEY, CDR2 SMNVEV (reference sequence). The CDR3 region has the DNA TGTGCCAGCAGTACAGGGACAAGGACATACAATGAGCAGTTCTTC. Translated: CASSTGTRTYNEQFF.

This clonotype was counted at least ten times. The J gene is TRBJ2-7, the V gene TRBV30, with D perhaps assigned TRBD1 or TRBD2 (5 bases each). The CDR3 sequence is 16 residues long. V was trimmed by 3 bases and J by 7 bases, leaving 25 bases between them. Germline assignment: CDR1 GTSNPN and CDR2 SVGIG (reference sequence). CDR3 bases: TGTGCCTGGAGCGGGTACCGGGACGCTCTTTCGGGAGAGCAGTACTTC. Translating it yields CAWSGYRDALSGEQYF.

The rearrangement uses TRBV10-3 and TRBJ2-7; 8 nucleotides line up with TRBD1. Germline CDR1 reads ENHRY; CDR2 reads SYGVKD. Trimming removed 6 bases from V and 6 bases from J; junction bases left unmatched: 10. CDR3 size: 14 residues. CDR3 sequence reads: CAIRPTGVTGEQYF. CDR3 nucleotide sequence: TGTGCCATCAGGCCGACAGGGGTAACGGGCGAGCAGTACTTC.

This clonotype was seen at least ten times. The chain links TRBV18 to TRBJ1-5; possible D gene TRBD1, 5 bases. The V gene lost 0 bases and the J gene lost 4 bases, with 7 bases spanning the gap. CDR1 and CDR2 (germline): KGHSH, LQKENI. CDR3 size: 14 residues. CDR3 DNA sequence: TGTGCCAGCTCACCACCGGGGGGGAATCAGCCCCAGCATTTT. Encoded protein: CASSPPGGNQPQHF.

V gene TRBV12-3 or TRBV12-4 combines with J gene TRBJ1-2; TRBD1 matches at 7 bases. This CDR3 has 14 residues. The ends lost 6 bases at V and 6 bases at J; junction bases unmatched: 10. The chain's CDR3 is CASRWGPQGHGYTF. The CDR3 bases are TGTGCCAGCAGATGGGGCCCACAGGGGCATGGCTACACCTTC.